This T cell receptor (beta chain) is from a study of cytomegalovirus exposure and HLA in healthy donors. About the research overall: Genetic ancestry analysis placed 81% of the 300 to 500 donors that were genotyped in the Caucasian-associated cluster.

Remarks on this clone: Its antigen is undetermined.

Amplification used 60 Vbeta primers and 13 Jbeta primers. As originally analysed: About 10 million shared chains were among the about 80 million unique TCR beta chains that a later analysis counted. Profiling relied on immunoSEQ multiplex PCR, and the TCRdb table lists in-frame clones only, not all of them. For V, J and clone size, that table is used; D and trimming come from the DNA. The repertoire holds over 60,000 clones, with about 81% as singletons. Germline CDR1 SGHNT, CDR2 YYREEE (reference sequence). V gave up 4 bases and J gave up 8 bases; unmatched junction bases: 2. The CDR3 consists of 14 residues. Study observations and caveats: Because they were indistinguishable, some V segments, including TRBV6-2 and TRBV6-3, were excluded. What was likely a sequencing artifact was a cluster of highly shared sequence variants.

What was sequenced was PBMCs. This clonotype originated in a woman aged 25 to 39 in good health and CMV-seronegative. The chain has TRBV5-4 and TRBJ2-2; 13 bases fit TRBD2. The CDR3 loop reads CASSPGLAGGELFF. The CDR3 coding sequence is TGTGCCAGCAGCCCGGGACTAGCGGGGGGGGAGCTGTTTTTT.